These 23 T cell receptor beta chains were all obtained from the same sample, sequenced in a study of blood T cell repertoires in COVID-19. Sequenced by immunoSEQ multiplex PCR; TCRdb stores in-frame clones only, minus some. The sample contains about 62,000 clones, approximately 90% of which appear only once. Sequenced input: peripheral blood. The receptors were gathered from a woman of 80 years or more with acute or convalescent COVID-19.

This sequence joins TRBV5-1 and TRBJ2-1, with 10 bases fitting TRBD1. V gave up 3 bases and J gave up 9 bases; unmatched junction bases: 3. The germline CDR1 and CDR2 sequences are SGHRS and YFSETQ. This CDR3 is built from 13 residues. The CDR3 nucleotides are TGCGCCAGCAGCTCCCGGGACAGGGGTGAGCAGTTCTTC. Protein product: CASSSRDRGEQFF.

This clone was observed a few times. The chain combines TRBV5-1 with TRBJ2-3; D is ambiguous. Germline V gives CDR1 SGHRS, CDR2 YFSETQ. This CDR3 has 15 amino acids. V lost 9 bases and J 4 bases, leaving 21 bases between the germline ends. The CDR3: CATRPGGSPPDTQYF. The CDR3 region has the DNA TGCGCCACCCGTCCCGGCGGAAGCCCCCCAGATACGCAGTATTTT.

Only a few counts were recorded for this clone. V gene TRBV10-2 combines with J gene TRBJ1-1; 8 bases match TRBD1. The CDR3 runs 14 residues. Trimming cost V 5 bases and J 4 bases; bases outside gene matches: 6. In germline, CDR1 is WSHSY, CDR2 SAAADI. This chain's CDR3 is CASSLNRGSTEAFF. The DNA for the CDR3 is TGCGCCAGCAGTTTGAACAGGGGGTCCACTGAAGCTTTCTTT.

This clone has only a few counts. V and J are TRBV19 and TRBJ1-2; 8 bases map to TRBD1. CDR1 and CDR2 (germline): LNHDA, SQIVND (reference sequence). The CDR3 covers 14 residues. Unmatched junction bases numbered 1, after V lost 3 bases and J lost 1 base. CDR3 loop: CASSIDRGNYGYTF. The CDR3 nucleotides read TGTGCCAGTAGTATCGACAGGGGTAACTATGGCTACACCTTC.

The chain uses TRBV29-1 and TRBJ2-7; D might be TRBD2 (5 bases). Germline loops: CDR1 SQVTM, CDR2 ANQGSEA. V gave up 0 bases and J gave up 2 bases, with 8 bases separating them. CDR3 length: 13 amino acids. The CDR3 DNA is TGCAGCGTTGAAGATTACGGGGCCTACGAGCAGTACTTC. Amino acid sequence: CSVEDYGAYEQYF.

V and J are TRBV28 and TRBJ2-1; 7 bases are a match to TRBD2. Germline V gene sequence: CDR1 MDHEN, CDR2 SYDVKM. V shed 4 bases, J shed 8 bases, and the junction held 5 bases outside the gene matches. This CDR3 region has 13 residues. CDR3 protein: CASSSSGADEQFF. Here the CDR3 DNA reads TGTGCCAGCAGTTCAAGCGGGGCTGATGAGCAGTTCTTC.

The V and J genes are TRBV6-5 and TRBJ1-2; 8 nucleotides line up with TRBD1. Germline V gene lookup returns CDR1 MNHEY and CDR2 SVGAGI. Trimming cost V 8 bases and J 1 base; bases outside gene matches: 9. The CDR3 runs 15 residues. The CDR3, as DNA: TGTGCCAGCGAGACAGGGGTCGGCGTTAACTATGGCTACACCTTC. It translates to CASETGVGVNYGYTF.

CDR3 amino acids: CASSSSGTGDNEQFF. In DNA, the CDR3 is TGTGCCAGCAGCTCCTCCGGGACAGGGGACAATGAGCAGTTCTTC. The chain uses TRBV7-6 and TRBJ2-1, with 10 bases lining up with TRBD1. The V segment lost 4 bases and the J segment 5 bases; nucleotides outside the gene matches: 5. The germline gives CDR1 SGHVS, CDR2 FNYEAQ. This CDR3 has 15 residues.

This clone was seen just once. The chain employs TRBV18 and TRBJ2-3; 9 bases agree with TRBD1. There are 15 residues in the CDR3. V shed 4 bases and J 0 bases; nucleotides not matched to a gene: 2. Germline assignment: CDR1 KGHSH and CDR2 LQKENI. The CDR3 is CASSLQGASTDTQYF. DNA for the CDR3: TGTGCCAGCTCACTACAGGGGGCTAGCACAGATACGCAGTATTTT.

V gene TRBV5-1 combines with J gene TRBJ1-4, with D possibly matching TRBD1 (6 bases). Germline V gene lookup returns CDR1 SGHRS and CDR2 YFSETQ. The CDR3 runs 15 residues. V was cut by 0 bases and J by 6 bases, with 12 bases left in between. The DNA of the CDR3 is TGCGCCAGCAGCTTGGATCTGGGGGCAGATGAAAAACTGTTTTTT. This sequence encodes CASSLDLGADEKLFF.

This chain uses TRBV4-3 with TRBJ1-5; D unresolved. Between the trimmed V and J ends, which lost 3 bases and 2 bases, there was a span of 11 bases. Looked up from germline, CDR1 is LGHNA and CDR2 is YSLEER. The CDR3 spans 15 residues. The CDR3, as DNA: TGCGCCAGCAGCCAGAGTTGGCAGGGCAATCAGCCCCAGCATTTT. Translating gives CASSQSWQGNQPQHF.

The CDR3 nucleotides read TGTGCCAGTAGTATAGTCCGTAGCGGGGGCCTCTCCTACAATGAGCAGTTCTTC. It encodes CASSIVRSGGLSYNEQFF. The V call is TRBV19, the J call TRBJ2-1; 9 nucleotides line up with TRBD2. The germline V gene encodes CDR1 LNHDA and CDR2 SQIVND (reference sequence). The CDR3 sequence is 18 residues long. After removal of 1 base from V and 0 bases from J, the junction contained 7 bases not matched to a gene. Together with reference TRBV19 and TRBJ2-1, the CDR3 gives the full variable domain: DGGITQSPKYLFRKEGQNVTLSCEQNLNHDAMYWYRQDPGQGLRLIYYSQIVNDFQKGDIAEGYSVSREKKESFPLTVTSAQKNPTAFYLCASSIVRSGGLSYNEQFFGPGTRLTVL.

The chain carries TRBV5-1 and TRBJ2-1, with TRBD1 as a possible D gene (7 bases). Between the trimmed V and J ends, which lost 1 base and 12 bases, there was a span of 20 bases. The CDR3 spans 15 residues. Germline CDR1 SGHRS, CDR2 YFSETQ. Here the CDR3 DNA reads TGCGCCAGCAGCTTGAATCAAGGGAGCCAGGGGGGGCAGTTCTTC. It codes for CASSLNQGSQGGQFF.

The chain combines TRBV6-5 with TRBJ1-4; tentatively, D is TRBD1 (6 bases). The CDR3 runs 15 residues. Germline CDR1 is MNHEY and CDR2 is SVGAGI. Trimming removed 8 bases at V and 8 bases at J, with 21 bases between. CDR3 in DNA: TGTGCCAGCGCTCGTGAACAGGGCTCGGTCGAAAAACTGTTTTTT. Protein sequence: CASAREQGSVEKLFF.

The chain has TRBV9 and TRBJ2-3, with 12 bases matching TRBD2. V dropped 0 bases and J dropped 1; count of bases not matched to a gene: 0. The CDR3 spans 16 residues. Per germline, CDR1 SGDLS and CDR2 YYNGEE. The CDR3 protein is CASSVGLAGGTDTQYF. The CDR3 coding sequence is TGTGCCAGCAGCGTAGGACTAGCGGGGGGCACAGATACGCAGTATTTT. Looking up the rest from reference TRBV9 and TRBJ2-3 gives the full variable domain: DSGVTQTPKHLITATGQRVTLRCSPRSGDLSVYWYQQSLDQGLQFLIQYYNGEERAKGNILERFSAQQFPDLHSELNLSSLELGDSALYFCASSVGLAGGTDTQYFGPGTRLTVL.

The chain couples TRBV9 to TRBJ2-3; 10 nucleotides match TRBD2. Trimming at V came to 0 bases and at J to 2 bases, leaving 3 bases not matched to a gene. The CDR3 runs to 16 residues. Germline CDR1 and CDR2: SGDLS and YYNGEE. The CDR3 is CASSVELAGATDTQYF. DNA of the CDR3: TGTGCCAGCAGCGTAGAGCTAGCGGGGGCCACAGATACGCAGTATTTT.

The chain combines TRBV3-1 (or the pseudogene TRBV3-2) with TRBJ1-3; D gene unclear. The CDR3 covers 14 residues. Trimming removed 4 bases from V and 2 bases from J, with 9 bases in between. Per the germline V gene, CDR1 is LGHDT and CDR2 is YNNKEL (reference sequence). Here the CDR3 reads CASSRSTAGNTIYF. As DNA, the CDR3 is TGTGCCAGCAGCCGATCCACGGCTGGAAACACCATATATTTT.

The chain combines TRBV4-3 with TRBJ1-3; D gene ambiguous. The CDR3 length is 16 residues. V lost 0 bases and J 0 bases, leaving 9 bases between the germline ends. CDR1 is LGHNA, CDR2 YSLEER, per germline. The CDR3: CASSQDWLISGNTIYF. The CDR3 nucleotides are TGCGCCAGCAGCCAAGATTGGCTGATCTCTGGAAACACCATATATTTT.

This clone showed up just a few times. This sequence joins TRBV19 and TRBJ2-7; possible D gene TRBD1, 8 bases. Germline CDR1 LNHDA, CDR2 SQIVND (reference sequence). The CDR3 extends over 18 amino acids. V dropped 3 bases and J dropped 6 bases, with 27 bases sitting between them. The CDR3 is CASSIREGTRTGIGEQYF. CDR3 nucleotides: TGTGCCAGTAGTATTAGGGAGGGGACCCGGACAGGGATTGGCGAGCAGTACTTC.

V gene TRBV10-3 combines with J gene TRBJ2-7; D ambiguous. Germline V CDR1 and CDR2: ENHRY, SYGVKD. The CDR3 runs 12 residues. The V end lost 11 bases, the J end lost 5 bases, and 16 bases lay between the germline ends. CDR3 sequence: CASSPRFDEQYF. The CDR3, as DNA: TGTGCCTCTTCCCCGAGATTTGACGAGCAGTACTTC.

V is TRBV13 and J is TRBJ2-3; 11 positions match TRBD2. The CDR3 length is 14 residues. V was pared by 4 bases and J by 3 bases, with 0 bases of the junction left unmatched. CDR1 and CDR2 from the germline V gene are PRHDT and FYEKMQ (reference sequence). The CDR3 protein is CASSSSGGTDTQYF. DNA for the CDR3: TGTGCCAGCAGCTCTAGCGGGGGGACAGATACGCAGTATTTT.

V usage is TRBV18 and J usage is TRBJ2-1; 13 bases map to TRBD2. V was clipped by 6 bases and J by 2 bases; unmatched bases: 10. Germline V CDR1 and CDR2: KGHSH, LQKENI. The CDR3 covers 18 residues. DNA of the CDR3: TGTGCCAGCTCCCCCTACTCGGGACTAGCGGGAACCTACAATGAGCAGTTCTTC. It specifies CASSPYSGLAGTYNEQFF.

The chain uses TRBV6-5 and TRBJ1-2; 10 nucleotides agree with TRBD1. CDR3 size: 14 residues. Trimming cost V 9 bases and J 6 bases; bases outside gene matches: 10. Germline V gene lookup returns CDR1 MNHEY and CDR2 SVGAGI. The CDR3 DNA sequence: TGTGCCAGTAGGCCGGGACAGGGGTCCCATGGCTACACCTTC. The encoded protein is CASRPGQGSHGYTF.